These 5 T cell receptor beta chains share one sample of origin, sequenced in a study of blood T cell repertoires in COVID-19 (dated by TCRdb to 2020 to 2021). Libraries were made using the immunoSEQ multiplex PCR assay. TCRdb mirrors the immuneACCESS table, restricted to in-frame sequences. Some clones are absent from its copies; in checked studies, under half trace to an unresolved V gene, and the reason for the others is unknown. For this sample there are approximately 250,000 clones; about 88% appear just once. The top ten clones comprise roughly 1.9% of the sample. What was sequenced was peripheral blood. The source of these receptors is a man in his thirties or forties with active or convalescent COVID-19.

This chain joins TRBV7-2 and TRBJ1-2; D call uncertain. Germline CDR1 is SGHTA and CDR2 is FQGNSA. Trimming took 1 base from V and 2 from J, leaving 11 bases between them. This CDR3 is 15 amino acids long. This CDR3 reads CASSLDPGTNYGYTF. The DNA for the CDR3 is TGTGCCAGCAGCTTAGATCCAGGTACCAACTATGGCTACACCTTC.

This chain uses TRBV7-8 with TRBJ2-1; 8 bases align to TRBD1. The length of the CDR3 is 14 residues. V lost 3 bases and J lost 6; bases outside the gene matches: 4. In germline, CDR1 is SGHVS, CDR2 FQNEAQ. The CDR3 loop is CASSFGTGLNEQFF. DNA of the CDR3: TGTGCCAGCAGCTTCGGGACAGGACTCAATGAGCAGTTCTTC.

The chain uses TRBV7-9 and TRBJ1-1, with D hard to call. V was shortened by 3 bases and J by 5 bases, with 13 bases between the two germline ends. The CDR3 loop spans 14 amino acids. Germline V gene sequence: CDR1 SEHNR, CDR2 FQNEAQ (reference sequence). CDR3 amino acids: CASSLGRGRTEAFF. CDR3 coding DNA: TGTGCCAGCAGCTTGGGCAGAGGGAGGACTGAAGCTTTCTTT.

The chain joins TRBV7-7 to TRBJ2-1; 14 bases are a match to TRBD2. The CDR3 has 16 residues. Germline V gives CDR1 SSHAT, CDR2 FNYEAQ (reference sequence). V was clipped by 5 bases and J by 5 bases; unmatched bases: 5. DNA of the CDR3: TGTGCCAGCAGCGCCCGGACTAGCGGGGGGAACAATGAGCAGTTCTTC. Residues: CASSARTSGGNNEQFF.

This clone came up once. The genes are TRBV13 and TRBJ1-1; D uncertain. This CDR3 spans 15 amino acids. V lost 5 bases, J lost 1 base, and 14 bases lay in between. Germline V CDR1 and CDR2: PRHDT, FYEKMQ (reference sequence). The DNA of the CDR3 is TGTGCCAGCAGCGACGTGGGCAGATCGAACACTGAAGCTTTCTTT. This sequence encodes CASSDVGRSNTEAFF.